Sequencing of this TCR beta chain was carried out in a study of cytomegalovirus exposure and HLA in healthy donors. Findings of the study overall: In vitro work confirmed that a few CMV-associated chains recognize CMV antigens. Usually a TCR sequence was rare, but some public TCRs were found in many donors.

Worth noting for this clone: Its antigen is unidentified.

The CDR3 is made up of 13 amino acids. Trimming stripped 1 base from V and 8 bases from J, with 12 bases between. Germline-derived CDR1 and CDR2 are SGHDT and YYEEEE. Both 60 Vbeta primers and 13 Jbeta primers went into the PCR. TCRdb keeps only in-frame clones here, not all; method: immunoSEQ multiplex PCR. The table shows fewer than 45,000 clones, with roughly 80% occurring only once. This TCR was recovered from a male donor in good health and CMV-seronegative. Sequencing was performed on PBMCs. The chain couples TRBV5-6 to TRBJ1-1; a weak D match, TRBD1 (5 bases). The CDR3 spells CASSLLTDPEAFF. The DNA for the CDR3 is TGTGCCAGCAGCTTGTTGACAGACCCCGAAGCTTTCTTT.